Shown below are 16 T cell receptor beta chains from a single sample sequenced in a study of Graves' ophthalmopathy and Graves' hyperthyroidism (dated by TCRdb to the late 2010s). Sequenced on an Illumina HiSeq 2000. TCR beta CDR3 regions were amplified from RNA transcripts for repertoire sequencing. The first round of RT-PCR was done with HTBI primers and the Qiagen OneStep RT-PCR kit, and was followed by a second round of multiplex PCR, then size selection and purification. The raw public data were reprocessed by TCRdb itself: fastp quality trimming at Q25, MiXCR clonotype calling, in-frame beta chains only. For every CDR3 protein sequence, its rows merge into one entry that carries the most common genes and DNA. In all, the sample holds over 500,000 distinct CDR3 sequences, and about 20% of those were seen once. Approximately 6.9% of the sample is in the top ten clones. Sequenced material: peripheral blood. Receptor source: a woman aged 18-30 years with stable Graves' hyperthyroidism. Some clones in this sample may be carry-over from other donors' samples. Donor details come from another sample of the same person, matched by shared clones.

The CDR3 DNA reads TGTGCCAGCAGATCAATAGAGGCCCACGAGCAGTACTTC. Translating it yields CASRSIEAHEQYF. The chain recombines TRBV28 with TRBJ2-7; D gene unclear. The germline V and J ends were trimmed by 6 bases and 5 bases, with 14 bases remaining between them. Looked up from germline, CDR1 is MDHEN and CDR2 is SYDVKM. This CDR3 has 13 amino acids. The whole variable domain, filled in from reference TRBV28 and TRBJ2-7, reads DVKVTQSSRYLVKRTGEKVFLECVQDMDHENMFWYRQDPGLGLRLIYFSYDVKMKEKGDIPEGYSVSREKKERFSLILESASTNQTSMYLCASRSIEAHEQYFGPGTRLTVT.

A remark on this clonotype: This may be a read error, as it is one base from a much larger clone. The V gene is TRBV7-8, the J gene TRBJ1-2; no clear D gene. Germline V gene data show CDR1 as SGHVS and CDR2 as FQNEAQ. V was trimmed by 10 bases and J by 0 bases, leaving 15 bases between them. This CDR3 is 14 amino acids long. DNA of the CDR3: TGTGCCATCAGTCCCGACGGAACTAACTATGGCTACACCTTC. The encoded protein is CAISPDGTNYGYTF.

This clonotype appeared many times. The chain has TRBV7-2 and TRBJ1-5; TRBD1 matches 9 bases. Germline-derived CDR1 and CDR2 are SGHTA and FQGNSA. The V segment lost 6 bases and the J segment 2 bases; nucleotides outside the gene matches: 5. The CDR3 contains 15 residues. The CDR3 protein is CASRPDRGGNQPQHF. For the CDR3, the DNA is TGTGCCAGCAGACCGGACAGGGGCGGCAATCAGCCCCAGCATTTT.

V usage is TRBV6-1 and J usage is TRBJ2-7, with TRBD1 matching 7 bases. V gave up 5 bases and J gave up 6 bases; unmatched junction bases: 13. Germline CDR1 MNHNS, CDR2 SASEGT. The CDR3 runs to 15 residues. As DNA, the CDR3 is TGTGCCAGCAGTCAAGAGGGACAGTTGGGGACCGAGCAGTACTTC. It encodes CASSQEGQLGTEQYF.

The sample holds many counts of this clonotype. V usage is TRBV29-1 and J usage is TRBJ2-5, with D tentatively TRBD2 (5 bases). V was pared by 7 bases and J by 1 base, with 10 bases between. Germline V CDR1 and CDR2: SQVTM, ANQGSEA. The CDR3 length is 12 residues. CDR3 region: CSGGNFQETQYF. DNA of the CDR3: TGCAGCGGAGGGAATTTCCAAGAGACCCAGTACTTC.

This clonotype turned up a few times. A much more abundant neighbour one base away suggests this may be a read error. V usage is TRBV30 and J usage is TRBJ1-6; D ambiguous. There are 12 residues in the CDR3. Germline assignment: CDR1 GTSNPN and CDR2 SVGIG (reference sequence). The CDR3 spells CAWSVANSHLHF. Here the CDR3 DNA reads TGTGCCTGGAGTGTCGCTAATTCACACCTCCACTTT.

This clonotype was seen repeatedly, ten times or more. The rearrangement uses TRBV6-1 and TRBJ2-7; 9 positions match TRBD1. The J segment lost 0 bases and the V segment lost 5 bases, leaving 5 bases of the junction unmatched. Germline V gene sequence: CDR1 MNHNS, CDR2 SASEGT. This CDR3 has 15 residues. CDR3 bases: TGTGCCAGCAGTAGCGGACAGGGGTCCTCCTACGAGCAGTACTTC. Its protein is CASSSGQGSSYEQYF.

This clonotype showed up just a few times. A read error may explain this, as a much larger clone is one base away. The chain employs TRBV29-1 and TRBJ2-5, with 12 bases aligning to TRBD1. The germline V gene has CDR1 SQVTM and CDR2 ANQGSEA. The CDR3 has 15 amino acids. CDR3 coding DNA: TGCAGCGGCCTGAGAGGGACAGGGGGCCAAGAGACCCAGGACTTC. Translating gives CSGLRGTGGQETQDF.

As DNA, the CDR3 is TGTGCCAGCTCCCCAAAGTCCGGGTCCAACAATGAGCAGTTCTTC. Protein: CASSPKSGSNNEQFF. The chain employs TRBV18 and TRBJ2-4; D uncertain. TRBJ2-1 explains the end of the DNA better; the J call may be wrong. The CDR3 runs to 15 residues. Germline CDR1 is KGHSH and CDR2 is LQKENI.

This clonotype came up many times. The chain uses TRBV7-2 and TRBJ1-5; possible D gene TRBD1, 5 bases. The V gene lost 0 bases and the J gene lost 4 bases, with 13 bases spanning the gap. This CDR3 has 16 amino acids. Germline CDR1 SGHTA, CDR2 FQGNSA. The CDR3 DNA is TGTGCCAGCAGCTTAGCGGGGCAGGCTCAAAATCAGCCCCAGCATTTT. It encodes CASSLAGQAQNQPQHF. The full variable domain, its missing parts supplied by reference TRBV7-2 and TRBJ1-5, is GAGVSQSPSNKVTEKGKDVELRCDPISGHTALYWYRQSLGQGLEFLIYFQGNSAPDKSGLPSDRFSAERTGGSVSTLTIQRTQQEDSAVYLCASSLAGQAQNQPQHFGDGTRLSIL.

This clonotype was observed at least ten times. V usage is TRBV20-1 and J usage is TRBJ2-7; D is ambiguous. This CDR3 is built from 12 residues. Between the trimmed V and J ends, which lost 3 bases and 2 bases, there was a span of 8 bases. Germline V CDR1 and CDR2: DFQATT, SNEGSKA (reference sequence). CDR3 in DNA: TGCAGTGCTAGGACGAATACCTACGAGCAGTACTTC. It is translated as CSARTNTYEQYF.

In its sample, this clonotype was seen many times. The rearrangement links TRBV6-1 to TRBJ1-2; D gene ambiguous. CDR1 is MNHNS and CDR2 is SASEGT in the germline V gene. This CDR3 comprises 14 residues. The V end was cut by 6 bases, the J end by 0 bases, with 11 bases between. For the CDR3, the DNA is TGTGCCAGCAGCCCGCGGACCGCTAACTATGGCTACACCTTC. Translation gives CASSPRTANYGYTF.

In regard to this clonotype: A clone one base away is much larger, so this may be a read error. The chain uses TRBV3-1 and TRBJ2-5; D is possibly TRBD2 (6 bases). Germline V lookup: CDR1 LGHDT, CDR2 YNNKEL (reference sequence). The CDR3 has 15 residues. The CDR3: CAISPGGGVQETQYF. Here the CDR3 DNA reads TGTGCCATCAGCCCCGGGGGTGGAGTCCAAGAGACCCAGTACTTC.

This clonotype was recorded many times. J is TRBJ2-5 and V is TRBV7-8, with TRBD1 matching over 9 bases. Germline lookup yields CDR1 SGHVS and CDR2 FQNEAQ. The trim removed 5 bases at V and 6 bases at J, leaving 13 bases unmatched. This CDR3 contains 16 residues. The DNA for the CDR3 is TGTGCCAGCAGCAAACCTCGACAGGGGGTAGAAAAGACCCAGTACTTC. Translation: CASSKPRQGVEKTQYF. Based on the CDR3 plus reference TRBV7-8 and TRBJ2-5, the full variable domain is GAGVSQSPRYKVAKRGQDVALRCDPISGHVSLFWYQQALGQGPEFLTYFQNEAQLDKSGLPSDRFFAERPEGSVSTLKIQRTQQEDSAVYLCASSKPRQGVEKTQYFGPGTRLLVL.

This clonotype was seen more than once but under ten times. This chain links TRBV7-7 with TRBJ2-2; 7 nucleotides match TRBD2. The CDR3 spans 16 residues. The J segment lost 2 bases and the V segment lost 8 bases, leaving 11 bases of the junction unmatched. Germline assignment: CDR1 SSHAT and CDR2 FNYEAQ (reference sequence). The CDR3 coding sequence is TGTGCCAGCTCCTCCGGGACTACCCAAAACACCGGGGAGCTGTTTTTT. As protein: CASSSGTTQNTGELFF.

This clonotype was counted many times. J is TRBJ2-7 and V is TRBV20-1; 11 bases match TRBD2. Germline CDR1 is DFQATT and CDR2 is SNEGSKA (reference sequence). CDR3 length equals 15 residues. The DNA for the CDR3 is TGCAGCATAGAGGTGGCTAGCGGGGGGAACTACGAGCAGTACTTC. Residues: CSIEVASGGNYEQYF.